These T cell receptor beta chains were read from a single sample in a study of shared clonotypes between healthy human individuals. The assay was immunoSEQ multiplex PCR, and TCRdb's table has in-frame clones only and misses some. Altogether about 680,000 clones are present, 90% to 95% being singletons, with the ten largest covering roughly 24%. The sequencing input was naive CD8+ T cells sorted from blood. These receptors all stem from a man aged 30 to 39 in good health. Both conserved end residues are trimmed from each CDR3.

J gene,V gene,CDR3 protein
TRBJ1-4,TRBV18,ASSPKDQGRHNEKLF
TRBJ2-7,TRBV7-9,ASSFNGSPYEQY
TRBJ2-7,TRBV27,ASRNIYYEQY
TRBJ1-5,TRBV19,ASSPVGNQPQH
TRBJ2-1,TRBV4-1,ASSQDKASLGNEQF
TRBJ2-1,TRBV7-3,ASSPVRGSSLYNEQF
TRBJ2-7,TRBV7-9,ASSGQNSYEQY
TRBJ2-7,TRBV10-1,ASSGGTGVPYEQY
TRBJ1-2,TRBV7-9,ASMGTEGYGYT
-,TRBV7-8,ASSLMTESYEQY
TRBJ1-1,TRBV6-1,ASSVRQGKNTEAF
TRBJ2-1,TRBV5-6,ASSLSLHNEQF
TRBJ1-1,TRBV7-9,ASSPFGRLADTEAF
TRBJ2-7,TRBV10-1,ASSHGLAGYDEQY
TRBJ2-1,TRBV4-1,ASSPLGGNRWF
TRBJ2-3,TRBV21-1,ASSTVAGVNTDTQY
TRBJ2-3,TRBV7-2,ASSRRNLAGGSTDTQY
TRBJ2-7,TRBV30,AWSKPFYEQY